This T cell receptor beta chain came from a study of post-analysis software for immune sequencing data. This clonotype has more than one count but fewer than ten. Its antigen remains unknown. Unique molecular identifiers tagged the TCR beta cDNA libraries. TCRdb independently ran MiXCR on the PCR reads; one entry per CDR3 protein. The data show approximately 690,000 distinct CDR3 sequences, 59% seen once. Notes on the study in general: With TRBV5-6, TRBV5-1 and TRBV20-1 included, about five TRBV segments were more frequent in patients than in controls.

Germline V CDR1 and CDR2: LGHDT, YNNKEL (reference sequence). The CDR3 has 15 amino acids. The V segment lost 2 bases and the J segment 1 base; nucleotides outside the gene matches: 5. The source of this sequence is a girl aged 2 to 9 with multiple sclerosis. Sequencing was done on a sample of blood. The chain has TRBV3-1 and TRBJ2-7; 7 nucleotides match TRBD1. CDR3 nucleotide sequence: TGTGCCAGCAGCCAAATAGGGGGCTGGTCCTACGAGCAGTACTTC. Protein: CASSQIGGWSYEQYF.